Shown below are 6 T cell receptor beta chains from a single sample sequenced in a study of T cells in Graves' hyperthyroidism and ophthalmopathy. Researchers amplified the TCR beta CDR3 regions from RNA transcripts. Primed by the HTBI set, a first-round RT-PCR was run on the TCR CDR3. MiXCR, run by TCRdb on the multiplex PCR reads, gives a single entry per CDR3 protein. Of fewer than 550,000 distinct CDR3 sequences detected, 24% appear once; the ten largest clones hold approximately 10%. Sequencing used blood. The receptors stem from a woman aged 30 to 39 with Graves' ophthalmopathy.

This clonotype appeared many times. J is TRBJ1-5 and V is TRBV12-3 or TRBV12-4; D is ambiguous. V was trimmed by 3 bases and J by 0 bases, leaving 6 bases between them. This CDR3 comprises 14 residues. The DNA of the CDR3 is TGTGCCAGCAGTTTTACGAATAGCAATCAGCCCCAGCATTTT. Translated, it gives CASSFTNSNQPQHF.

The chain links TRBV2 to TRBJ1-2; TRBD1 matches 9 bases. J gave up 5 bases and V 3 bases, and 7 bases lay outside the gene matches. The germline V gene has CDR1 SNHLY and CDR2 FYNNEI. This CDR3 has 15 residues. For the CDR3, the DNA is TGTGCCAGCAGTGAGGTTTGGACAGGGGAATATGGCTACACCTTC. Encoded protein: CASSEVWTGEYGYTF.

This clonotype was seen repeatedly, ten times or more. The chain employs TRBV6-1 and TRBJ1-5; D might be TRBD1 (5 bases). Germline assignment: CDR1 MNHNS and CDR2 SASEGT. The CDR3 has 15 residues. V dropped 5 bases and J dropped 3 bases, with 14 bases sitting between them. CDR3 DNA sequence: TGTGCCAGCAGTAAGGGGATCCCCCTCAATCAGCCCCAGCATTTT. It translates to CASSKGIPLNQPQHF.

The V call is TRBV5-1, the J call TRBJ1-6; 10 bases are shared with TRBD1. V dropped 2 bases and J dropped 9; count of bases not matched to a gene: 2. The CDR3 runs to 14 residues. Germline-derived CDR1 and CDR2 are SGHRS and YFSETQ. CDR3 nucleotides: TGCGCCAGCAGCTTCGGGACAGGGGTTTCACCCCTCCACTTT. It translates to CASSFGTGVSPLHF.

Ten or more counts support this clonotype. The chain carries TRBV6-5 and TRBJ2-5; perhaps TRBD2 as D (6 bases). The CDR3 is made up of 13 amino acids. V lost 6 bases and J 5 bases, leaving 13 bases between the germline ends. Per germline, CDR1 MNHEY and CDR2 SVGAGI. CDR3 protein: CASSYSREETQYF. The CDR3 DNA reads TGTGCCAGCAGCTACAGCCGGGAGGAGACCCAGTACTTC.

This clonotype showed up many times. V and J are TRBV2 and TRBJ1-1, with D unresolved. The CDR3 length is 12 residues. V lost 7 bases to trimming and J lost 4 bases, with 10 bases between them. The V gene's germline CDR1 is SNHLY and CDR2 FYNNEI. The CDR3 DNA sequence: TGTGCCAGCAACAAGGAGGGCACTGAAGCTTTCTTT. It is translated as CASNKEGTEAFF.